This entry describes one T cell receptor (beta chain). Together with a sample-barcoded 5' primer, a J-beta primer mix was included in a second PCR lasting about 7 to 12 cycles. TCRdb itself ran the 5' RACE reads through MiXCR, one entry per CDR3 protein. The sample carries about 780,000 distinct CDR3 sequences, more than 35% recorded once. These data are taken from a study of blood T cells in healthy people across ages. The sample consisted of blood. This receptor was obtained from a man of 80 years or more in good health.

Written as DNA, the CDR3 is TGCAGTGCCCTGAGAGACAGTAATAATTCACCCCTCCACTTT. This codes for CSALRDSNNSPLHF. This chain uses TRBV20-1 with TRBJ1-6; D might be TRBD1 (5 bases). The CDR3 totals 14 residues. Trimming took off 6 bases at V and 5 bases at J, with 14 bases between the two ends. Germline V gene sequence: CDR1 DFQATT, CDR2 SNEGSKA (reference sequence).